This TCR beta chain is drawn from a study of blood T cell repertoires in COVID-19. CDR1 and CDR2 (germline): GTSNPN, SVGIG (reference sequence). The CDR3 loop spans 16 amino acids. Trimming stripped 0 bases from V and 9 bases from J, with 18 bases between. Under the authors' procedure: From reference gene primer amplification, estimates of nucleated cell counts were derived. The repertoire was sequenced with immunoSEQ multiplex PCR; TCRdb's copy has only in-frame clones and lacks some. V and J calls and clone size follow that table, whereas D and trimming were derived from the DNA. The sample holds hundreds of thousands of clones, 90% seen once. Seattle patients were enrolled during active infection and followed longitudinally.

The sequence was obtained from a woman in her forties with COVID-19, enrolled during active disease. The sequenced sample consisted of peripheral blood. This rearrangement joins TRBV30 to TRBJ1-6; D is perhaps TRBD1 (6 bases). DNA for the CDR3: TGTGCCTGGAGTGTACTCGGTTTAAGGGGGAGTTCACCCCTCCACTTT. It translates to CAWSVLGLRGSSPLHF.